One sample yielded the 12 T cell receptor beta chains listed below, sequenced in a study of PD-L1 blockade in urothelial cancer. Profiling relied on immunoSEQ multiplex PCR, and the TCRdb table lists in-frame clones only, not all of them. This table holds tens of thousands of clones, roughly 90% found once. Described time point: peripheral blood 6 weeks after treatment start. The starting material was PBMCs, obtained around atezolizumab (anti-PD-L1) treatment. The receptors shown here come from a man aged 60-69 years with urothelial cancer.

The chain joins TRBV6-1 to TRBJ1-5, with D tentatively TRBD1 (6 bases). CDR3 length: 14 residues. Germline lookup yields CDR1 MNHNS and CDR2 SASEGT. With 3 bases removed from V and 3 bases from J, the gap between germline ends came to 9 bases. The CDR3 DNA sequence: TGTGCCAGCAGTGATAAGGGGGTCAATCAGCCCCAGCATTTT. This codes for CASSDKGVNQPQHF.

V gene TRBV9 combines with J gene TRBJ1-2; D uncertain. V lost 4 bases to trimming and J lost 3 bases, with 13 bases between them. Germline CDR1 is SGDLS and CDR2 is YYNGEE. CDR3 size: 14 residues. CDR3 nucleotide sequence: TGTGCCAGCAGCTCCCTCCCGGCGGACTATGGCTACACCTTC. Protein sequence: CASSSLPADYGYTF.

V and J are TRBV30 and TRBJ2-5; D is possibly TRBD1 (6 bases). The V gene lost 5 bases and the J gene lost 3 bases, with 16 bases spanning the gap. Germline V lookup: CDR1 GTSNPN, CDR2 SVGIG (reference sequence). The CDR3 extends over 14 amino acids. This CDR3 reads CAWGDIIGEETQYF. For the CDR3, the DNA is TGTGCCTGGGGGGACATTATAGGAGAAGAGACCCAGTACTTC.

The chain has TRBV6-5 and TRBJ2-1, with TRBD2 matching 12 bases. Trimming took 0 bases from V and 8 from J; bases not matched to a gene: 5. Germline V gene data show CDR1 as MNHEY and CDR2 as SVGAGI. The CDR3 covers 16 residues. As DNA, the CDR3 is TGTGCCAGCAGTTACTCGAGGACTAGCGGGATATATGAGCAGTTCTTC. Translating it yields CASSYSRTSGIYEQFF.

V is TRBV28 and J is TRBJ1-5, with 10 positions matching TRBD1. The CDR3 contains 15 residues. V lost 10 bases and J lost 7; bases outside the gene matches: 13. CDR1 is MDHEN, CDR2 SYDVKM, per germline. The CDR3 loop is CAITPGTGDHQPQHF. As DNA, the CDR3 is TGTGCCATCACCCCCGGGACAGGGGACCACCAGCCCCAGCATTTT.

The CDR3 loop reads CASSSHGNSYEQYF. In nucleotides, the CDR3 is TGTGCCAGCAGCTCACATGGTAACTCCTACGAGCAGTACTTC. V and J are TRBV7-2 and TRBJ2-7; D is undetermined. The CDR3 is 14 residues long. V was clipped by 4 bases and J by 0 bases, with 10 bases between them. CDR1 SGHTA and CDR2 FQGNSA come from the germline V gene. Full variable domain (missing parts from reference TRBV7-2 and TRBJ2-7): GAGVSQSPSNKVTEKGKDVELRCDPISGHTALYWYRQSLGQGLEFLIYFQGNSAPDKSGLPSDRFSAERTGGSVSTLTIQRTQQEDSAVYLCASSSHGNSYEQYFGPGTRLTVT.

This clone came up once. Here the CDR3 reads CASRNAETQYF. The DNA for the CDR3 is TGTGCCAGCAGAAACGCGGAGACCCAGTACTTC. V usage is TRBV11-1 and J usage is TRBJ2-5; no clear D. Between the trimmed V and J ends, which lost 6 bases and 5 bases, there was a span of 7 bases. Germline loops: CDR1 SGHAT, CDR2 FQDESV (reference sequence). The CDR3 totals 11 residues. The entire variable domain, with the rest obtained from reference TRBV11-1 and TRBJ2-5, is as follows: EAEVAQSPRYKITEKSQAVAFWCDPISGHATLYWYRQILGQGPELLVQFQDESVVDDSQLPKDRFSAERLKGVDSTLKIQPAELGDSAMYLCASRNAETQYFGPGTRLLVL.

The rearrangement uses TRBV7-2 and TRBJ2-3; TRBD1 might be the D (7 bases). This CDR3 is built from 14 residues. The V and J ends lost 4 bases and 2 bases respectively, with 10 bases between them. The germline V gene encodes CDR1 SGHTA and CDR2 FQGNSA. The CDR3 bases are TGTGCCAGCAGCTCAGGGGGGACCACAGATACGCAGTATTTT. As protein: CASSSGGTTDTQYF.

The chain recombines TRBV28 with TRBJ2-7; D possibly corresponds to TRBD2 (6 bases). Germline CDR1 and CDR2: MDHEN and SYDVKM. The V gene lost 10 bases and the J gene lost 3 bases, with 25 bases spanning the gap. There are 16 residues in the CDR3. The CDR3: CATYGLARAGSYEQYF. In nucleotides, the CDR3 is TGTGCCACCTATGGACTGGCACGGGCCGGGAGCTACGAGCAGTACTTC.

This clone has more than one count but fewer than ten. CDR3 sequence reads: CASSPGAVSYEQYF. The DNA for the CDR3 is TGTGCCAGTAGCCCAGGGGCGGTTTCCTACGAGCAGTACTTC. This sequence joins TRBV19 and TRBJ2-7, with D possibly matching TRBD1 (6 bases). Germline loops: CDR1 LNHDA, CDR2 SQIVND (reference sequence). The length of the CDR3 is 14 residues. The V and J ends lost 6 bases and 1 base respectively, with 13 bases between them.

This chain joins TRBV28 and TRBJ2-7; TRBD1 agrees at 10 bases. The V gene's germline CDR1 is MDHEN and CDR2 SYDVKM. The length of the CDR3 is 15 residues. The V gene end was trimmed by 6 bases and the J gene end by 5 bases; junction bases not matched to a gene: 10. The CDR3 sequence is CASSAAGTGDNEQYF. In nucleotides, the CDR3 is TGTGCCAGCAGCGCCGCCGGGACAGGGGACAACGAGCAGTACTTC.

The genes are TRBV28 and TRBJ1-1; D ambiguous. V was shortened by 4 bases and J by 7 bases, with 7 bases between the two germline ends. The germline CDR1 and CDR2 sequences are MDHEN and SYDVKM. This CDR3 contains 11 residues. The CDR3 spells CASSYVYEAFF. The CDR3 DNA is TGTGCCAGCAGTTATGTGTATGAAGCTTTCTTT.